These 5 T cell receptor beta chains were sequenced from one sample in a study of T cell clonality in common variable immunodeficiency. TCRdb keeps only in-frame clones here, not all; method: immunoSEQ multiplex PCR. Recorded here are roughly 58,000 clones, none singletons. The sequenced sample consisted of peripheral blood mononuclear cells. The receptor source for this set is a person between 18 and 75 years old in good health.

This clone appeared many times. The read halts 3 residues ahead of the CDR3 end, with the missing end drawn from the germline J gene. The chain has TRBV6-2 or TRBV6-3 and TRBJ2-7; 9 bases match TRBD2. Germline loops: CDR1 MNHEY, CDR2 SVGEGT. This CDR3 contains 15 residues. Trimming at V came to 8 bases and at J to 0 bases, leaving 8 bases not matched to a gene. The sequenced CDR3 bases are TGTGCCAGCCGGAAGACTAGCGGCCTCTCCTACGAG. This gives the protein CASRKTSGLSYE. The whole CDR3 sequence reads CASRKTSGLSYEQYF.

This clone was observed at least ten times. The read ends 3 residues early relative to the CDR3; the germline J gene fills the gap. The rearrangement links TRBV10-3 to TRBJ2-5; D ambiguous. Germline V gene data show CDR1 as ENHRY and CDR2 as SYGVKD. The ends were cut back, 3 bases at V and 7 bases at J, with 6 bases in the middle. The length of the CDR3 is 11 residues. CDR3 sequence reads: CAISDGATQYF. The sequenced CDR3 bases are TGTGCCATCAGTGACGGTGCGACC.

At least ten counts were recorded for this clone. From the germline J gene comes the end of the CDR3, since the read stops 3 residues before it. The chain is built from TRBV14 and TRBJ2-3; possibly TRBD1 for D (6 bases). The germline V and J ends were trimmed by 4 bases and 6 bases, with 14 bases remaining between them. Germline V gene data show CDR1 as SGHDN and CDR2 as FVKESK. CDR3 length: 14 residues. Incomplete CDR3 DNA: TGTGCCAGCAGCCCAAGTCCAGGGGCGGATACG. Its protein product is CASSPSPGADT. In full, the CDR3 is CASSPSPGADTQYF.

CDR3 region: CASRFIQGDVEPQHF. The part of the CDR3 DNA that was read is TGTGCCAGCCGATTCATACAGGGGGATGTTGAGCCC. J is TRBJ1-5 and V is TRBV6-8, with 8 bases aligning to TRBD1. The sequenced fragment ends 3 residues before the CDR3 boundary, so the rest is inferred from the germline J gene. V was pared by 8 bases and J by 8 bases, with 14 bases of the junction left unmatched. Germline CDR1 is MNHGY and CDR2 is SAAAGT. The CDR3 totals 15 residues.

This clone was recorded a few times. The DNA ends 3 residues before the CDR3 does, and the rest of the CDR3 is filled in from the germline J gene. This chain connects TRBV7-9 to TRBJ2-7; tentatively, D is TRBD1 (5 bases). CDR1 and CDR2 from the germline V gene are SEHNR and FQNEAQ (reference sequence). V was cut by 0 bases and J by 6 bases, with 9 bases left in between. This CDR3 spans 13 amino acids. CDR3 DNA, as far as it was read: TGTGCCAGCAGCTTAGCGGGGCACTTCGAG. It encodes CASSLAGHFE. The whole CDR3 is CASSLAGHFEQYF.